This T cell receptor beta chain derives from a study of T cell responses to AZD1222 COVID-19 vaccine. Study-level results: No repertoire was sampled before or during the peak T cell response, only after it.

About this clone itself: As yet, its antigen is unknown.

Trimming left V 2 bases short and J 5 bases short, with 12 bases between. In germline, CDR1 is MGHRA, CDR2 YSYEKL. The CDR3 is 15 residues long. TCRdb's table, derived via immunoSEQ multiplex PCR, lists solely in-frame clones and lacks some. This table holds under 130,000 clones, around 94% found once. The sequence came from an adult in good health. This chain uses TRBV4-1 with TRBJ1-4; D might be TRBD1 (5 bases). This material consisted of peripheral blood, taken on day 0 of AZD1222 vaccination. The CDR3 here is CASSQIDRLNEKLFF. The CDR3 coding sequence is TGCGCCAGCAGCCAAATCGACAGATTAAATGAAAAACTGTTTTTT.